The TCR beta chain under discussion was sequenced for a study of blood T cells in healthy people across ages. Overall study context: T cells yielded about one barcoded beta molecule per two cells through template switching.

The germline V gene has CDR1 LGHNT and CDR2 FRNRAP. Between the trimmed V and J ends, which lost 2 bases and 2 bases, there was a span of 19 bases. CDR3 size: 18 residues. Next came a second PCR, run for about 7 to 11 cycles, which used a sample-barcoded 5' primer along with a J-beta primer mix. A template-switch adaptor containing 12 random nucleotides labeled each cDNA molecule. TCRdb passed the 5' RACE reads through MiXCR, listing each CDR3 protein once. The sample carries approximately 600,000 distinct CDR3 sequences, about 53% recorded once. Each of the donors had approximately 10 milliliters of peripheral blood drawn into EDTA-treated Vacutainer tubes. Each sample yielded at least 6 million isolated PBMCs. This clonotype was observed a handful of times.

This chain uses TRBV12-5 with TRBJ2-1, with D possibly being TRBD2 (7 bases). This receptor was identified in a man in his sixties in good health. The source material was blood. CDR3 loop: CASGLRGARFWTYNEQFF. DNA for the CDR3: TGTGCTAGTGGTTTGCGGGGGGCACGATTTTGGACCTACAATGAGCAGTTCTTC.